A selection of T cell receptor beta chains follows, all from one sample in a study of patients and donors after allogeneic stem cell transplantation. TCRdb reprocessed the RT-PCR reads with MiXCR, giving one entry per CDR3 protein. The sample lists hundreds of thousands of distinct CDR3 sequences, about a sixth occurring once. The sequenced material came from blood, either unsorted or a sorted T cell fraction (not recorded which). The receptors come from a human donor who was either an allogeneic HSCT recipient or a stem cell or donor lymphocyte infusion donor (not recorded which). It is not recorded whose cells these are; they may come from a transplant donor. The CDR3 runs from the conserved cysteine through the conserved F or W. The order of the fields is J gene, V gene, clone size, D gene, CDR3 DNA, CDR3 protein. D genes are given only for firm matches. Size tells how often a clone was seen (once, few, many) or the class of an expanded clone, and some rows leave it out.

>TRBJ2-7|TRBV9|-|-
TGTGCCAGCAGCGTTGGGGGGACCGATACCTACGAGCAGTACTTC
CASSVGGTDTYEQYF
>TRBJ2-5|TRBV29-1|few|TRBD1
TGCAGCGTTGGCCAGGGGGCCCGGGAGACCCAGTACTTC
CSVGQGARETQYF
>TRBJ2-3|TRBV15|-|-
TGTGCCACCAGCAGAGTGCCCCTACGGGGGACAGATACGCAGTATTTT
CATSRVPLRGTDTQYF
>TRBJ1-1|TRBV12-3/TRBV12-4|many|-
TGTGCCAGCAGTTTATTTTTGAACACTGAAGCTTTCTTT
CASSLFLNTEAFF
>TRBJ2-1|TRBV12-3/TRBV12-4|many|TRBD2
TGTGCCAGCAGCCCGGGACTAGCGGACCCGAGCTCCTACAATGAGCAGTTCTTC
CASSPGLADPSSYNEQFF
>TRBJ2-2|TRBV29-1|-|-
TGCAGCGTTGAAGATCCTGTGACGGGCACCGGGGAGCTGTTTTTT
CSVEDPVTGTGELFF
>TRBJ2-1|TRBV27|few|-
TGTGCCAGCAGTTCTCCCTACAATGAGCAGTTCTTC
CASSSPYNEQFF
>TRBJ2-4|TRBV6-5|few|TRBD1
TGTGCCAGCAGTTACGTGGACAGGGGGCAGCCGGAGTACTTC
CASSYVDRGQPEYF
>TRBJ2-2|TRBV7-6|-|TRBD2
TGTGCCAGCAGCTTCCGACTAGCGGGAGCGCCTGTGGACACCGGGGAGCCGTTTTTT
CASSFRLAGAPVDTGEPFF
>TRBJ1-1|TRBV3-1|-|-
TGTGCCAGCAGCCAAACGGGTGGAGAGCGCACTGAAGCTTTCTTT
CASSQTGGERTEAFF
>TRBJ2-5|TRBV7-9|few|TRBD1
TGTGCCAGCAGCACTGGCCCGGGACAGGGCCGAGAGACCCAGTACTTC
CASSTGPGQGRETQYF
>TRBJ1-3|TRBV12-3/TRBV12-4|many|-
TGTGCCAGCAGACGGGGCCTGGGATCGACCATATATTTT
CASRRGLGSTIYF
>TRBJ2-7|TRBV6-2/TRBV6-3|-|-
TGTGCCAGCAGTAAAACGACAATCTCCTACGAGCAGTACTTC
CASSKTTISYEQYF
>TRBJ2-1|TRBV7-9|many|TRBD2
TGTGCCAGCAGCTCGACTAGCGGGAGGGTGGTCTTC
CASSSTSGRVVF
>TRBJ1-5|TRBV6-1|-|-
TGTGCCAGCAGTCCCCAGGGTAACGGCAATCAGCCCCAGCATTTT
CASSPQGNGNQPQHF
>TRBJ1-1|TRBV10-3|-|-
TGTGCCATCAGTGACTTCGGGGGGACTGAAGCTTTCTTT
CAISDFGGTEAFF
>TRBJ2-7|TRBV20-1|few|TRBD1
TGCAGTGCTAGAGACCCCAGGGGGAGAATCGAGCAGTACTTC
CSARDPRGRIEQYF